This TCR beta chain appears in the sequencing data of a study of blood T cell repertoires in COVID-19. The CDR3 is 15 amino acids. Germline CDR1 reads MNHEY; CDR2 reads SVGAGI. Unmatched junction bases numbered 9, after V lost 6 bases and J lost 3 bases. Authors' methods: Quantification of nucleated cells was approximated via reference gene primer amplification. Repertoires were generated with immunoSEQ multiplex PCR, while TCRdb's copy carries only in-frame clones and drops some. V and J calls and clone size are those listed in that table; D and trimming were worked out from the DNA. The table lists hundreds of thousands of clones, about 80% of them singletons.

The chain links TRBV6-5 to TRBJ2-7, with 9 nucleotides matching TRBD1. The source of this sequence is a woman aged 80 or over with acute or convalescent COVID-19. Sequencing was done on a sample of peripheral blood. The CDR3 DNA is TGTGCCAGCAGCGAGGGGGACAGGGTAATCTACGAGCAGTACTTC. It translates to CASSEGDRVIYEQYF.